A single sample is the source of the 13 T cell receptor beta chains below, sequenced in a study of CD8+CD57+ T cells in acquired aplastic anemia. TCR beta VDJ and CDR3 were profiled, and genomic DNA was the template. TCRdb itself ran the reads through MiXCR, one entry per CDR3 protein. The repertoire holds approximately 160,000 distinct CDR3 sequences, with just under 45% as singletons. Sample: sorted CD4+, CD8+, or CD8+CD57+ T cells (not recorded which) from PBMCs. The receptors originated from a human donor in good health.

At least ten counts were recorded for this clonotype. This sequence joins TRBV6-1 and TRBJ1-1; D ambiguous. The CDR3 contains 14 residues. Trimming left V 7 bases short and J 5 bases short, with 17 bases between. From germline, CDR1 is MNHNS and CDR2 SASEGT. CDR3: CASTVPSLGTEAFF. In DNA, the CDR3 is TGTGCCAGCACCGTTCCATCCTTGGGGACTGAAGCTTTCTTT.

This clonotype appeared a few times. This chain links TRBV24-1 with TRBJ2-3, with TRBD1 matching 7 bases. V was clipped by 7 bases and J by 4 bases; unmatched bases: 7. This CDR3 has 14 residues. The germline V gene has CDR1 KGHDR and CDR2 SFDVKD. CDR3 sequence (DNA): TGTGCCACCAGCCCGACAGGGAAGGCAGATACGCAGTATTTT. Translated, it gives CATSPTGKADTQYF.

The chain has TRBV27 and TRBJ2-7, with TRBD2 matching over 8 bases. This CDR3 is 18 amino acids long. CDR1 and CDR2 (germline): MNHEY, SMNVEV (reference sequence). J was trimmed by 1 base and V by 5 bases; bases with no gene match: 16. CDR3 DNA: TGTGCCAGCAGTCACTCCGACTTCCGGGGGGGGTCGTCCTACGAGCAGTACTTC. This sequence encodes CASSHSDFRGGSSYEQYF.

This clonotype was seen a handful of times. The genes are TRBV7-9 and TRBJ2-3, with D perhaps matching TRBD2 (6 bases). V lost 5 bases, J lost 6 bases, and 12 bases lay in between. The CDR3 has 13 amino acids. CDR1 SEHNR and CDR2 FQNEAQ come from the germline V gene (reference sequence). The CDR3 is CASSAGRQDTQYF. The DNA for the CDR3 is TGTGCCAGCAGCGCGGGACGACAGGATACGCAGTATTTT.

This clonotype appeared many times. The chain couples TRBV19 to TRBJ1-6, with 7 bases matching TRBD1. J lost 10 bases, V lost 7 bases, and 10 bases had no gene match. CDR1 is LNHDA and CDR2 is SQIVND in the germline V gene (reference sequence). CDR3 length equals 14 residues. In nucleotides, the CDR3 is TGTGCCAGTAACCAGCCAGGGGGGGGATCACCCCTCCACTTT. Encoded protein: CASNQPGGGSPLHF.

This clonotype was observed many times. CDR3 nucleotides: TGCAGTGCTAAACTAGCGGGAGGGTCGGATACGCAGTATTTT. It yields the protein CSAKLAGGSDTQYF. V usage is TRBV20-1 and J usage is TRBJ2-3; 13 bases line up with TRBD2. This CDR3 contains 14 residues. Germline loops: CDR1 DFQATT, CDR2 SNEGSKA (reference sequence). V lost 4 bases to trimming and J lost 6 bases; unmatched junction nucleotides: 4.

Details on this clonotype: A read error may account for a junction end that differs from germline. The V call is TRBV30, the J call TRBJ1-3, with a possible D match to TRBD1 (6 bases). The CDR3 is made up of 15 amino acids. CDR1 is GTSNPN and CDR2 is SVGIG in the germline V gene (reference sequence). CDR3 sequence: CAWSLTGSGGNIIYF. The CDR3 nucleotides read TGTGCCTGGAGCCTCACAGGGTCCGGTGGAAACATCATATATTTT.

V and J are TRBV25-1 and TRBJ1-1; D is ambiguous. Per the germline V gene, CDR1 is MGHDK and CDR2 is SYGVNS. The CDR3 has 14 residues. V was pared by 6 bases and J by 1 base, with 12 bases between. CDR3 sequence reads: CASSPKERNTEAFF. In DNA form, the CDR3 reads TGTGCCAGCAGCCCAAAAGAGAGGAACACTGAAGCTTTCTTT.

This chain uses TRBV5-1 with TRBJ2-2, with 7 bases aligning to TRBD2. Germline lookup yields CDR1 SGHRS and CDR2 YFSETQ. The CDR3 is made up of 16 amino acids. The J segment lost 3 bases and the V segment lost 3 bases, leaving 8 bases of the junction unmatched. The CDR3 sequence: CASSSMGGAHTGELFF. DNA of the CDR3: TGCGCCAGCAGCTCAATGGGAGGGGCCCACACCGGGGAGCTGTTTTTT.

On this clonotype itself: The junction departs from germline at one end; a sequencing error may be responsible. The gene calls are TRBV10-3 and TRBJ2-5; D not resolved. Germline CDR1 reads ENHRY; CDR2 reads SYGVKD. CDR3 length: 14 residues. Here the CDR3 DNA reads TGTGCCATCAGTGAGGCTGGCGGAGAAGAGGCCCAGTACTTC. Translation: CAISEAGGEEAQYF.

Only one count was recorded for this clonotype. This rearrangement joins TRBV19 to TRBJ1-1; D remains ambiguous. The CDR3 extends over 13 amino acids. Germline V gives CDR1 LNHDA, CDR2 SQIVND (reference sequence). Trimming cost V 0 bases and J 5 bases, with 7 bases left between them. CDR3 sequence: CASSIEAETEAFF. The CDR3 DNA reads as TGTGCCAGTAGTATAGAGGCCGAGACTGAAGCTTTCTTT.

The V call is TRBV7-9, the J call TRBJ2-1, with 7 bases aligning to TRBD2. V shed 8 bases, J shed 2 bases, and the junction held 3 bases outside the gene matches. This CDR3 is built from 13 residues. CDR1 and CDR2 from the germline V gene are SEHNR and FQNEAQ (reference sequence). CDR3 protein: CASGGSPYNEQFF. Written as DNA, the CDR3 is TGTGCCAGCGGCGGGAGTCCCTACAATGAGCAGTTCTTC.

This rearrangement joins TRBV29-1 to TRBJ2-7; D may be TRBD2 (7 bases). CDR1 and CDR2 (germline): SQVTM, ANQGSEA. The CDR3 extends over 15 amino acids. The V end lost 0 bases, the J end lost 0 bases, and 12 bases lay between the germline ends. CDR3 in amino acids: CSVEDLGGPSYEQYF. The CDR3 bases are TGCAGCGTTGAAGATCTGGGGGGGCCCTCCTACGAGCAGTACTTC.